The present entry profiles one T cell receptor beta chain with its context. This clonotype occurred a few times. No cognate antigen has been identified for it. Germline and junction disagree at one end, which may indicate a read error. Library preparation was by RT-PCR. The sample was run on an Illumina HiSeq 2500. TCRdb handled the public reads itself, with Q25 trimming in fastp and clone calling in MiXCR, and kept productive beta chains. All rows with the same CDR3 protein become a single entry with the most common DNA and genes. The sample table lists hundreds of thousands of distinct CDR3 sequences, roughly a fifth of them with a count of one. The ten largest clones represent 10% of the sample. The sample is drawn from a study of response to subunit inactivated influenza vaccine (dated by TCRdb to 2016 to 2018). Background on the whole study: The study used deep quantitative T cell receptor repertoire profiling to track responses to a trivalent subunit inactivated influenza vaccine.

The germline V gene (reference sequence) yields SGHNT for CDR1 and YYREEE for CDR2. Reading from cysteine to phenylalanine, the CDR3 counts 14 amino acids. The DNA shown is the 42-base CDR3, in frame from base 1. The full study reports these points: The authors suggested that each seasonal influenza vaccination may recruit only a limited number of new T cells.

Sequenced here: PBMCs from blood, sampled about 20 months after vaccination. The clonotype comes from a man in his fifties or sixties who received an inactivated influenza vaccine. Donor details come from another sample of the same person, matched by shared clones. The chain uses TRBV5-4 and TRBJ1-1; the D gene is possibly TRBD1, with 5 bases matching. The CDR3 in this case is CASSLSGKNTEASF. The DNA sequence is TGTGCCAGCAGCTTGTCAGGGAAGAACACTGAAGCTTCCTTT. Reference TRBV5-4 and TRBJ1-1 genes cover what lies past the CDR3, so the full variable domain is ETGVTQSPTHLIKTRGQQVTLRCSSQSGHNTVSWYQQALGQGPQFIFQYYREEENGRGNFPPRFSGLQFPNYSSELNVNALELDDSALYLCASSLSGKNTEASFGQGTRLTVV.